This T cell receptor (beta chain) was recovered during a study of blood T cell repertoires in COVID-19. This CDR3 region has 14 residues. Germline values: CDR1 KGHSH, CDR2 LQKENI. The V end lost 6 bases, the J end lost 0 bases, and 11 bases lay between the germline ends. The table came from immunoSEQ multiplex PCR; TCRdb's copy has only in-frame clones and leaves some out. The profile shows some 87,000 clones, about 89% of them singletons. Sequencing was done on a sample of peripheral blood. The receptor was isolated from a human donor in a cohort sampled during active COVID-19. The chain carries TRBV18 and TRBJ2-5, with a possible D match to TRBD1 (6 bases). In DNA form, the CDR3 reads TGTGCCAGCTCGCCCGACAGGAACCAAGAGACCCAGTACTTC. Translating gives CASSPDRNQETQYF. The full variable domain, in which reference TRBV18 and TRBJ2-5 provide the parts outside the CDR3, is NAGVMQNPRHLVRRRGQEARLRCSPMKGHSHVYWYRQLPEEGLKFMVYLQKENIIDESGMPKERFSAEFPKEGPSILRIQQVVRGDSAAYFCASSPDRNQETQYFGPGTRLLVL.